Presented here are 17 T cell receptor beta chains from one specimen sequenced in a study of blood T cells in healthy people across ages. Alongside a J-beta primer mix, a sample-barcoded 5' primer served in a second PCR lasting about 7 to 12 cycles. TCRdb independently ran MiXCR on the 5' RACE reads; one entry per CDR3 protein. The sample includes about 1 million distinct CDR3 sequences, 45% seen only once; the top ten take 18%. Sequencing used blood. These receptors were collected from a woman in her fifties or sixties in good health.

The chain joins TRBV6-1 to TRBJ1-1, with TRBD1 matching over 12 bases. The CDR3 sequence is 17 residues long. The V gene end was trimmed by 7 bases and the J gene end by 4 bases; junction bases not matched to a gene: 13. CDR1 and CDR2 (germline): MNHNS, SASEGT. CDR3 coding DNA: TGTGCCAGCATCCTACTACGGGACAGGGGGCTGATCACTGAAGCTTTCTTT. This translates into CASILLRDRGLITEAFF.

This clonotype showed up just a few times. V and J are TRBV7-3 and TRBJ2-1, with 10 bases fitting TRBD2. Germline V gene lookup returns CDR1 SGHTA and CDR2 FQGTGA. V was clipped by 2 bases and J by 10 bases; unmatched bases: 17. This CDR3 has 18 residues. The CDR3 reads CASSLLASGSLAYGEQFF. The CDR3 DNA reads as TGTGCCAGCAGCTTACTGGCTAGCGGGAGTCTCGCTTACGGCGAGCAGTTCTTC.

V is TRBV20-1 and J is TRBJ1-6; D not resolved. Germline CDR1 is DFQATT and CDR2 is SNEGSKA (reference sequence). Trimming took 1 base from V and 6 from J, leaving 4 bases between them. The CDR3 contains 12 residues. The CDR3 is CSARGSNSPLHF. In DNA form, the CDR3 reads TGCAGTGCTAGAGGGTCTAATTCACCCCTCCACTTT.

The chain couples TRBV7-2 to TRBJ1-5; D call uncertain. This CDR3 is 13 amino acids long. The germline V and J ends were trimmed by 5 bases and 6 bases, with 11 bases remaining between them. Germline V CDR1 and CDR2: SGHTA, FQGNSA. CDR3 in amino acids: CASSKALSQPQHF. The DNA for the CDR3 is TGTGCCAGCAGCAAAGCCCTATCTCAGCCCCAGCATTTT.

This chain connects TRBV20-1 to TRBJ1-5; D ambiguous. This CDR3 region has 15 residues. The germline gives CDR1 DFQATT, CDR2 SNEGSKA (reference sequence). V lost 0 bases and J 0 bases, leaving 9 bases between the germline ends. CDR3 residues: CSARDQINSNQPQHF. DNA for the CDR3: TGCAGTGCTAGAGATCAGATTAATAGCAATCAGCCCCAGCATTTT.

This clonotype was seen only a few times. V is TRBV7-6 and J is TRBJ2-5; 7 bases are shared with TRBD1. The junction had 9 bases not matched to a gene; V was cut back by 5 bases and J by 0 bases. Germline assignment: CDR1 SGHVS and CDR2 FNYEAQ. The CDR3 loop spans 16 amino acids. The CDR3 coding sequence is TGTGCCAGCAGCCCGCAACCGACAGGGTACCAAGAGACCCAGTACTTC. Protein product: CASSPQPTGYQETQYF.

This clonotype was recorded only once. A junction boundary mismatches the germline segment, possibly from a read error. The CDR3 region is CTSSFRQGIGYEQYF. The CDR3 nucleotides read TGTACCAGCAGCTTCAGACAGGGGATAGGGTACGAGCAGTACTTC. The genes are TRBV13 and TRBJ2-4; TRBD1 agrees at 8 bases. The J call may be incorrect, as the DNA end agrees better with TRBJ2-7. The CDR3 contains 15 residues. Germline loops: CDR1 PRHDT, CDR2 FYEKMQ (reference sequence).

Ten or more counts support this clonotype. The chain uses TRBV7-2 and TRBJ2-1, with D unresolved. CDR1 and CDR2 from the germline V gene are SGHTA and FQGNSA. The V gene lost 5 bases and the J gene lost 0 bases, with 14 bases spanning the gap. The CDR3 runs to 16 residues. CDR3: CASSLRAVSSYNEQFF. CDR3 DNA: TGTGCCAGCAGCCTCCGAGCCGTTAGCTCCTACAATGAGCAGTTCTTC.

This clonotype was seen more than once but under ten times. J is TRBJ2-7 and V is TRBV20-1; 11 bases line up with TRBD2. CDR3 length equals 14 residues. Losses at the gene ends were 6 bases for V and 3 bases for J; bases not matched to a gene: 7. Germline V gene data show CDR1 as DFQATT and CDR2 as SNEGSKA (reference sequence). As DNA, the CDR3 is TGCAGTGCCACCGGGACTAGCGGACTCTACGAGCAGTACTTC. It codes for CSATGTSGLYEQYF.

This clonotype turned up a few times. The V call is TRBV18, the J call TRBJ2-7; 7 bases map to TRBD1. Germline CDR1 reads KGHSH; CDR2 reads LQKENI. With 3 bases clipped from V and 5 bases from J, the junction kept 4 bases outside the gene matches. The CDR3 is 13 residues long. Written as DNA, the CDR3 is TGTGCCAGCTCACCGACAGGGTTCGACGAGCAGTACTTC. Protein: CASSPTGFDEQYF.

This clonotype has a handful of counts. This chain uses TRBV7-9 with TRBJ2-3; possibly TRBD2 for D (5 bases). V was trimmed by 5 bases and J by 1 base, leaving 10 bases between them. Looked up from germline, CDR1 is SEHNR and CDR2 is FQNEAQ (reference sequence). The CDR3 is made up of 14 amino acids. The CDR3 here is CASSIRGGTDTQYF. The CDR3 coding sequence is TGTGCCAGCAGCATACGGGGTGGCACAGATACGCAGTATTTT. Based on the CDR3 plus reference TRBV7-9 and TRBJ2-3, the full variable domain is DTGVSQNPRHKITKRGQNVTFRCDPISEHNRLYWYRQTLGQGPEFLTYFQNEAQLEKSRLLSDRFSAERPKGSFSTLEIQRTEQGDSAMYLCASSIRGGTDTQYFGPGTRLTVL.

The sample holds a few counts of this clonotype. The rearrangement uses TRBV6-2 or TRBV6-3 and TRBJ1-5; unclear D gene. Trimming took 5 bases from V and 9 from J, leaving 11 bases between them. The CDR3 has 12 amino acids. The germline gives CDR1 MNHEY, CDR2 SVGEGT. The CDR3: CASSIPKGPQHF. CDR3 DNA sequence: TGTGCCAGCAGTATCCCTAAGGGGCCCCAGCATTTT.

The chain is built from TRBV27 and TRBJ1-1; D remains ambiguous. The CDR3 loop spans 11 amino acids. V was shortened by 9 bases and J by 6 bases, with 11 bases between the two germline ends. Looked up from germline, CDR1 is MNHEY and CDR2 is SMNVEV (reference sequence). CDR3 coding DNA: TGTGCCAGTTTATTAGGGCCTGAAGCTTTCTTT. It yields the protein CASLLGPEAFF.

The CDR3 DNA reads TGCAGTGCTACCGACGGGCCAGGGCTGAACACTGAAGCTTTCTTT. It codes for CSATDGPGLNTEAFF. This chain links TRBV20-1 with TRBJ1-1, with a tentative D call TRBD1 (5 bases). Germline assignment: CDR1 DFQATT and CDR2 SNEGSKA (reference sequence). The CDR3 length is 15 residues. V lost 4 bases to trimming and J lost 0 bases, with 15 bases between them.

This chain joins TRBV20-1 and TRBJ2-1; D unclear. Germline CDR1 reads DFQATT; CDR2 reads SNEGSKA (reference sequence). This CDR3 comprises 14 residues. The V end was cut by 0 bases, the J end by 3 bases, with 9 bases between. The CDR3 DNA follows: TGCAGTGCTAGAGATGGCAGAATCTACAATGAGCAGTTCTTC. Protein sequence: CSARDGRIYNEQFF.

This chain joins TRBV11-2 and TRBJ2-3; 9 nucleotides match TRBD2. V lost 1 base and J lost 0; bases outside the gene matches: 14. CDR1 is SGHAT, CDR2 FQNNGV, per germline. The CDR3 has 20 amino acids. CDR3 amino acids: CASSLVSSGTKTSSTDTQYF. The CDR3 DNA reads TGTGCCAGCAGCTTAGTGTCTAGCGGGACGAAGACATCTAGCACAGATACGCAGTATTTT.

The chain recombines TRBV21-1 with TRBJ2-1; TRBD1 is the table's D call, not checked against the DNA. TRBV21-1 counts as a pseudogene. The CDR3 is 15 amino acids. For the CDR3, the DNA is TGTGCCACTACCCCGGACGGCTGCTCCTACAATGAGCAGTTCTTC. Translation: CATTPDGCSYNEQFF.